A single T cell receptor beta chain is shown here with its context. Its antigen is still unknown. These data come from a study of cytomegalovirus exposure and HLA in healthy donors. At the level of the study: Unique TCRs numbering approximately 80 million, obtained from HLA-typed donors, made up an early data release. Study results and limitations: Associated with cytomegalovirus, according to the listing, were 164 TCR beta chains. The later analysis indicated that the majority of CMV-associated TCR beta chains appeared HLA-restricted.

Germline V gene sequence: CDR1 DFQATT, CDR2 SNEGSKA (reference sequence). The CDR3 sequence is 10 residues long. Deletions cut 6 bases from V and 9 bases from J, with 9 bases between. The PCR had 60 Vbeta and 13 Jbeta primers. The table came from immunoSEQ multiplex PCR; TCRdb's copy has only in-frame clones and leaves some out. The data hold about 130,000 clones, with approximately 80% observed a single time. The chain joins TRBV20-1 to TRBJ2-1; D perhaps matches TRBD2 (5 bases). This clonotype was sampled from a woman between 40 and 50 years old in good health and CMV-seropositive. The sample comprised PBMCs. The CDR3 bases are TGCAGTGCGGGGAGCGGTGAGCAGTTCTTC. This codes for CSAGSGEQFF.